This paragraph reports one T cell receptor (beta chain). Trimming cost V 6 bases and J 0 bases, with 6 bases left between them. Germline V CDR1 and CDR2: MNHEY, SMNVEV (reference sequence). The CDR3 has 12 residues. As processed by the authors: Reference gene primers were amplified, and this amplification served to estimate nucleated cell counts. Assay used: immunoSEQ multiplex PCR; TCRdb lists only in-frame clones, some missing. V and J calls and clone size are those listed in that table; D and trimming were worked out from the DNA. The repertoire holds about 67,000 clones, with approximately 87% as singletons. The sample is drawn from a study of blood T cell repertoires in COVID-19. As for the study in general: Some COVID-19 samples were acute and others convalescent; all came from the United States, Italy and Spain. Sample material is recorded as cDNA or gDNA derived from T cells, B-cell-depleted T cells, or PBMCs.

The chain is built from TRBV27 and TRBJ2-7, with a tentative D call TRBD2 (5 bases). This TCR came from a man aged 50 or older with active COVID-19. The sample comprised peripheral blood. The CDR3 DNA follows: TGTGCCAGCAGCGGGGTCTCCTACGAGCAGTACTTC. Protein sequence: CASSGVSYEQYF.